The 30 T cell receptor beta chains in this list originate from one sample, sequenced in a study of CD8 T cells in ankylosing spondylitis. TCRdb reprocessed the 5' RACE reads with MiXCR, giving one entry per CDR3 protein. The table includes roughly 130,000 distinct CDR3 sequences, roughly 9% detected once. The sample consisted of blood, either unsorted or a sorted T cell fraction (not recorded which). The receptors shown here come from a male donor with ankylosing spondylitis or in good health (not recorded which).

This clonotype was seen at least ten times. The chain has TRBV12-3 or TRBV12-4 and TRBJ2-2; tentatively, D is TRBD1 or TRBD2 (5 bases each). V was clipped by 4 bases and J by 4 bases, with 10 bases between them. The CDR3 contains 14 residues. CDR3 protein: CASSSFGATGELFF. In DNA form, the CDR3 reads TGTGCCAGCAGTTCGTTCGGGGCCACCGGGGAGCTGTTTTTT.

This clonotype has ten or more counts. The rearrangement links TRBV7-2 to TRBJ2-7; D is unclear. V was clipped by 2 bases and J by 6 bases, with 11 bases between them. This CDR3 has 13 amino acids. CDR1 and CDR2 from the germline V gene are SGHTA and FQGNSA. The CDR3 bases are TGTGCCAGCAGCTTATCTCGAGTTTCCGAGCAGTACTTC. As protein: CASSLSRVSEQYF.

The chain has TRBV19 and TRBJ1-5, with D perhaps matching TRBD1 (5 bases). The germline V gene encodes CDR1 LNHDA and CDR2 SQIVND (reference sequence). V was cut by 3 bases and J by 5 bases, with 11 bases left in between. The CDR3 runs to 14 residues. CDR3 sequence: CASSMRQRHQPQHF. As DNA, the CDR3 is TGTGCCAGTAGTATGCGACAGAGACATCAGCCCCAGCATTTT.

This clonotype was counted many times. The rearrangement uses TRBV7-2 and TRBJ1-6, with a weak D call TRBD1 (5 bases). Trimming took off 1 base at V and 10 bases at J, with 11 bases between the two ends. This CDR3 region has 14 residues. Germline-derived CDR1 and CDR2 are SGHTA and FQGNSA. The DNA of the CDR3 is TGTGCCAGCAGCTTAGAGGGGATTCAATCACCCCTCCACTTT. The encoded protein is CASSLEGIQSPLHF.

The gene calls are TRBV6-5 and TRBJ2-7; D is possibly TRBD1 (5 bases). The germline V gene encodes CDR1 MNHEY and CDR2 SVGAGI. V lost 1 base, J lost 3 bases, and 10 bases lay in between. The CDR3 has 14 residues. The CDR3 DNA sequence: TGTGCCAGCAGTTACTTCGGCAGGGACTACGAGCAGTACTTC. It is translated as CASSYFGRDYEQYF.

This clonotype occurred many times. The chain has TRBV4-2 and TRBJ2-2; the match to TRBD1 covers 8 bases. V was clipped by 4 bases and J by 1 base; unmatched bases: 8. The CDR3 consists of 17 residues. Germline lookup yields CDR1 LGHNA and CDR2 YNFKEQ. As DNA, the CDR3 is TGTGCCAGCAGCCTAAACTACAGGGGGAAGAACACCGGGGAGCTGTTTTTT. This codes for CASSLNYRGKNTGELFF.

In this sample, this clonotype turned up many times. This sequence joins TRBV10-3 and TRBJ1-1, with 8 bases identical to TRBD1. V trimming: 2 bases; J trimming: 1 base; junction bases outside the gene matches: 6. The CDR3 runs to 16 residues. CDR1 is ENHRY and CDR2 is SYGVKD in the germline V gene. The CDR3 bases are TGTGCCATCAGTGAGCTGGACAGGGCCGAGAACACTGAAGCTTTCTTT. This gives the protein CAISELDRAENTEAFF.

This clonotype came up many times. This rearrangement joins TRBV29-1 to TRBJ2-2; 10 bases align to TRBD2. The CDR3 sequence is 16 residues long. V was pared by 4 bases and J by 5 bases, with 10 bases of the junction left unmatched. Germline lookup yields CDR1 SQVTM and CDR2 ANQGSEA. CDR3: CSVAMVLAGVTGELFF. The CDR3 region has the DNA TGCAGCGTTGCAATGGTTCTAGCGGGAGTAACCGGGGAGCTGTTTTTT.

The CDR3 is CASSLGRAQETQYF. The CDR3 nucleotides read TGTGCCAGCAGCTTGGGCAGGGCCCAAGAGACCCAGTACTTC. This sequence joins TRBV11-2 and TRBJ2-5, with D tentatively TRBD1 (5 bases). The CDR3 is made up of 14 amino acids. Germline-derived CDR1 and CDR2 are SGHAT and FQNNGV. Trimming stripped 3 bases from V and 1 base from J, with 9 bases between.

This clonotype was observed once. At one end the junction does not follow the germline gene, possibly because of a read error. This CDR3 reads CPSRFVGTDTQYF. In DNA, the CDR3 is TGTCCCAGCAGGTTTGTCGGCACAGATACGCAGTATTTT. This chain uses TRBV7-8 with TRBJ2-3, with D hard to call. The CDR3 extends over 13 amino acids. Germline-derived CDR1 and CDR2 are SGHVS and FQNEAQ.

At least ten counts were recorded for this clonotype. The rearrangement uses TRBV12-3 or TRBV12-4 and TRBJ2-1, with 7 bases identical to TRBD2. J gave up 9 bases and V 6 bases, and 14 bases lay outside the gene matches. The CDR3 totals 15 residues. This chain's CDR3 is CASSHTATSLSEQFF. CDR3 DNA sequence: TGTGCCAGCAGCCACACGGCGACTAGCCTTTCTGAGCAGTTCTTC.

J is TRBJ1-1 and V is TRBV20-1; tentatively, D is TRBD1 (5 bases). Trimming took 6 bases from V and 4 from J, leaving 21 bases between them. In germline, CDR1 is DFQATT, CDR2 SNEGSKA (reference sequence). The CDR3 runs to 15 residues. This CDR3 reads CSARRDPRMGTEAFF. The DNA for the CDR3 is TGCAGTGCGCGGCGGGACCCCAGGATGGGCACTGAAGCTTTCTTT.

The table lists this clonotype with many counts. This chain connects TRBV20-1 to TRBJ1-5; 7 bases are shared with TRBD1. This CDR3 comprises 15 residues. Germline CDR1 reads DFQATT; CDR2 reads SNEGSKA (reference sequence). The V gene end was trimmed by 4 bases and the J gene end by 1 base; junction bases not matched to a gene: 7. The CDR3 DNA reads TGCAGTGCTACCATTGGGACAGCAAGCAATCAGCCCCAGCATTTT. As protein: CSATIGTASNQPQHF.

This clonotype was seen ten or more times. For the CDR3, the DNA is TGCAGCGTTGTGGGGATATACCTTGGACAGGGTTCCTACGAGCAGTACTTC. Its protein is CSVVGIYLGQGSYEQYF. This sequence joins TRBV29-1 and TRBJ2-7; TRBD1 aligns across 8 bases. Germline trimming cut 4 bases from V and 1 base from J; bases unmatched to any gene: 15. Germline loops: CDR1 SQVTM, CDR2 ANQGSEA. CDR3 length: 17 amino acids.

Many counts were recorded for this clonotype. The rearrangement links TRBV3-1 to TRBJ2-1; D unresolved. CDR1 and CDR2 from the germline V gene are LGHDT and YNNKEL (reference sequence). This CDR3 spans 15 amino acids. Deletions cut 2 bases from V and 8 bases from J, with 16 bases between. The CDR3 DNA sequence: TGTGCCAGCAGCCAAATGGCCGGAACCAATTATGAGCAGTTCTTC. Amino acid sequence: CASSQMAGTNYEQFF.

This clonotype was seen at least ten times. The chain joins TRBV29-1 to TRBJ1-1; possible D gene TRBD1, 5 bases. Germline V gives CDR1 SQVTM, CDR2 ANQGSEA. Trimming left V 3 bases short and J 2 bases short, with 10 bases between. The CDR3 is made up of 13 amino acids. CDR3 nucleotide sequence: TGCAGCGTTGATGGCAGGGTAAACACTGAAGCTTTCTTT. This gives the protein CSVDGRVNTEAFF.

The V call is TRBV11-2, the J call TRBJ2-3, with 11 bases aligning to TRBD2. CDR1 and CDR2 from the germline V gene are SGHAT and FQNNGV. The CDR3 totals 16 residues. Trimming took 1 base from V and 3 from J; bases not matched to a gene: 3. The CDR3, as DNA: TGTGCCAGCAGCTTAGTGGCTAGCGGGAGGACAGATACGCAGTATTTT. Translated: CASSLVASGRTDTQYF.

This clonotype was counted at least ten times. This chain uses TRBV4-3 with TRBJ2-7, with 8 bases lining up with TRBD1. Germline V gene lookup returns CDR1 LGHNA and CDR2 YSLEER. V lost 0 bases, J lost 7 bases, and 14 bases stayed unmatched. The CDR3 length is 17 residues. The CDR3, as DNA: TGCGCCAGCAGCCAAGATCACGGAGGGACAGGCCTCAGGGAGCAGTACTTC. Amino acids: CASSQDHGGTGLREQYF.

In its sample, this clonotype was seen many times. The chain is built from TRBV20-1 and TRBJ1-1; no definite D call. Per germline, CDR1 DFQATT and CDR2 SNEGSKA (reference sequence). V dropped 5 bases and J dropped 5 bases, with 15 bases sitting between them. CDR3 length: 13 amino acids. CDR3 nucleotides: TGCAGTGCTCTAACACTGGGCGGGACTGAAGCTTTCTTT. Protein sequence: CSALTLGGTEAFF.

This clonotype showed up many times. CDR3 protein: CASSGGQEFFYGYTF. CDR3 in DNA: TGCGCCAGCAGCGGAGGGCAGGAATTTTTTTATGGCTACACCTTC. The V and J genes are TRBV5-1 and TRBJ1-2; no firm D call. V lost 4 bases to trimming and J lost 5 bases, with 18 bases between them. From germline, CDR1 is SGHRS and CDR2 YFSETQ. The CDR3 has 15 amino acids.

This clonotype was seen at least ten times. The chain recombines TRBV7-2 with TRBJ2-1, with TRBD2 matching 12 bases. Germline-derived CDR1 and CDR2 are SGHTA and FQGNSA. The CDR3 contains 16 residues. V was pared by 6 bases and J by 2 bases, with 5 bases of the junction left unmatched. The CDR3 region is CASSLLAGGPYNEQFF. CDR3 nucleotides: TGTGCCAGCAGTCTCCTAGCGGGAGGGCCCTACAATGAGCAGTTCTTC.

This clonotype was picked up many times. This chain joins TRBV20-1 and TRBJ2-1; TRBD2 matches at 10 bases. V shed 7 bases and J 6 bases; nucleotides not matched to a gene: 9. The CDR3 is 14 amino acids. CDR1 DFQATT and CDR2 SNEGSKA come from the germline V gene (reference sequence). This CDR3 is CSEILAGSSNEQFF. CDR3 in DNA: TGCAGTGAAATACTAGCGGGAAGTAGCAATGAGCAGTTCTTC.

About this clonotype: A single base separates this from a much larger clone, so it may be a read error. This chain connects TRBV6-5 to TRBJ2-3; the D is unclear. The CDR3 is 18 residues long. V was clipped by 0 bases and J by 1 base, with 17 bases between them. Germline CDR1 and CDR2: MNHEY and SVGAGI. CDR3 protein: CASSYSTWAVGRTDTQYF. Here the CDR3 DNA reads TGTGCCAGCAGTTACTCGACTTGGGCGGTAGGGCGCACAGATACGCAGTATTTT.

The sample holds many counts of this clonotype. The chain joins TRBV20-1 to TRBJ2-1; no reliable D call. V was shortened by 3 bases and J by 2 bases, with 8 bases between the two germline ends. The CDR3 has 13 residues. From germline, CDR1 is DFQATT and CDR2 SNEGSKA (reference sequence). DNA of the CDR3: TGCAGTGCTAGTGCAGGAACCTACAATGAGCAGTTCTTC. The encoded protein is CSASAGTYNEQFF.

The sample holds many counts of this clonotype. V usage is TRBV18 and J usage is TRBJ2-1; 12 bases are a match to TRBD2. This CDR3 is 15 amino acids long. J lost 7 bases, V lost 3 bases, and 4 bases had no gene match. The germline V gene has CDR1 KGHSH and CDR2 LQKENI. CDR3 nucleotides: TGTGCCAGCTCACCCGGACTAGCGGGAAGGAATGAGCAGTTCTTC. Translated: CASSPGLAGRNEQFF.

This clonotype was recorded many times. CDR3 DNA sequence: TGCGCCAGCAGCTTGGCCTTGGACAGAGCCAAAAACATTCAGTACTTC. Its protein product is CASSLALDRAKNIQYF. The rearrangement uses TRBV5-1 and TRBJ2-4; possibly TRBD1 for D (6 bases). V was cut by 0 bases and J by 0 bases, with 10 bases left in between. CDR1 is SGHRS, CDR2 YFSETQ, per germline. CDR3 length equals 16 residues.

This clonotype showed up many times. The chain joins TRBV7-2 to TRBJ2-5, with a tentative D call TRBD1 (5 bases). This CDR3 spans 14 amino acids. Germline-derived CDR1 and CDR2 are SGHTA and FQGNSA. V was clipped by 3 bases and J by 5 bases, with 13 bases between them. This chain's CDR3 is CASSFSSGFETQYF. For the CDR3, the DNA is TGTGCCAGCAGCTTCAGCTCAGGGTTCGAGACCCAGTACTTC.

The chain links TRBV5-1 to TRBJ2-3; D possibly corresponds to TRBD2 (6 bases). The CDR3 covers 15 residues. The V end was cut by 0 bases, the J end by 3 bases, with 11 bases between. Looked up from germline, CDR1 is SGHRS and CDR2 is YFSETQ. CDR3 sequence reads: CASSLDGSGTDTQYF. The CDR3 coding sequence is TGCGCCAGCAGCTTGGACGGGAGCGGAACAGATACGCAGTATTTT.

This clonotype was recorded at least ten times. V and J are TRBV5-1 and TRBJ2-2; TRBD2 matches at 9 bases. This CDR3 is built from 15 residues. V was clipped by 6 bases and J by 4 bases; unmatched bases: 7. CDR1 is SGHRS and CDR2 is YFSETQ in the germline V gene. The CDR3 spells CASINAGGPTGELFF. Written as DNA, the CDR3 is TGCGCCAGCATTAACGCGGGAGGGCCCACCGGGGAGCTGTTTTTT.

The V call is TRBV20-1, the J call TRBJ2-7, with TRBD2 matching over 11 bases. The CDR3 covers 13 residues. CDR1 and CDR2 from the germline V gene are DFQATT and SNEGSKA (reference sequence). This chain's CDR3 is CSAGGTSGYEQYF. CDR3 sequence (DNA): TGCAGCGCAGGGGGGACTAGCGGCTACGAGCAGTACTTC.